This paragraph covers one T cell receptor (beta chain) sequence. Using its own MiXCR run on the 5' RACE reads, TCRdb lists one record per CDR3 protein. Here the sample spans tens of thousands of distinct CDR3 sequences, 9.5% to 12% being singletons. The data were taken from a study of neurological immune-mediated disorders. CDR1 is MGHRA, CDR2 YSYEKL, per germline. This CDR3 has 11 residues. Trimming left V 1 base short and J 9 bases short, with 6 bases between. Time point: longitudinal time-point 1 (baseline). The source is a male donor with HTLV-1-associated myelopathy (HAM/TSP). The chain employs TRBV4-1 and TRBJ2-5; no firm D call. Sequenced input: PBMCs. This CDR3 is CASSQARAQYF. CDR3 bases: TGCGCCAGCAGCCAAGCTCGCGCCCAGTACTTC.